This T cell receptor (beta chain) was observed in a study of OX40 agonist ivuxolimab in advanced cancers. Turning to the study itself: Treatment received earlier with anti-PD-1, anti-PD-L1 or anti-CTLA-4 agents was allowed, and under 50% had some.

The CDR3 totals 13 residues. CDR1 and CDR2 from the germline V gene are SEHNR and FQNEAQ (reference sequence). V was pared by 2 bases and J by 3 bases, with 8 bases between. Details on this clone: The antigen remains undetermined.

Profiled with immunoSEQ multiplex PCR; TCRdb holds only in-frame clones, not every one. The sample has about 46,000 clones, around 90% seen once. Points from the study as a whole: On average, CD8+ T cells showed a greater number of expanded clones than CD4+. A proportion of nonresponders additionally exhibited low normalized T-cell clonal expansion. By week 6 at 0.1 to 3.0 mg/kg, blood CD4+ and CD8+ T cells had expanded clonally.

The sequence was collected from an adult with an advanced solid tumor such as melanoma, head and neck, liver or kidney cancer. The V and J genes are TRBV7-9 and TRBJ2-7; D remains unclear. The sample in question was CD4+ or CD8+ T cells sorted from blood, obtained in a trial of the OX40 agonist ivuxolimab. CDR3 sequence: CASSLSQIYEQYF. CDR3 in DNA: TGTGCCAGCAGCTTATCCCAGATCTACGAGCAGTACTTC.